A single sample is the source of the 8 T cell receptor beta chains below, sequenced in a study of blood T cell repertoires in COVID-19. The protocol was immunoSEQ multiplex PCR, while the TCRdb copy is restricted to in-frame clones and leaves out a portion. This table holds more than 300,000 clones, more than 80% found once. Sequencing used peripheral blood. The receptors here all came from a man aged 18 to 30 who had recovered from COVID-19.

The chain joins TRBV6-5 to TRBJ1-2; 7 bases match TRBD1. The CDR3 has 15 residues. With 6 bases clipped from V and 4 bases from J, the junction kept 11 bases outside the gene matches. Germline-derived CDR1 and CDR2 are MNHEY and SVGAGI. The CDR3 sequence is CASRPGTAKGYGYTF. The CDR3 DNA follows: TGTGCCAGCAGGCCCGGGACAGCTAAGGGCTATGGCTACACCTTC.

This rearrangement joins TRBV10-3 to TRBJ2-7, with a possible D match to TRBD2 (5 bases). Germline V lookup: CDR1 ENHRY, CDR2 SYGVKD. Trimming took 6 bases from V and 6 from J, leaving 18 bases between them. The length of the CDR3 is 14 residues. The CDR3 loop is CAIRGEDPWGEQYF. As DNA, the CDR3 is TGTGCCATCAGGGGAGAGGATCCCTGGGGCGAGCAGTACTTC.

The rearrangement joins TRBV30 to TRBJ1-2; TRBD1 aligns across 7 bases. The V gene's germline CDR1 is GTSNPN and CDR2 SVGIG (reference sequence). The V gene end was trimmed by 7 bases and the J gene end by 5 bases; junction bases not matched to a gene: 10. The CDR3 is 13 amino acids. Here the CDR3 reads CAFSRDRPYGYTF. The CDR3 region has the DNA TGTGCCTTCTCTAGGGACAGACCGTATGGCTACACCTTC. The complete variable domain, with remaining parts taken from reference TRBV30 and TRBJ1-2, reads SQTIHQWPATLVQPVGSPLSLECTVEGTSNPNLYWYRQAAGRGLQLLFYSVGIGQISSEVPQNLSASRPQDRQFILSSKKLLLSDSGFYLCAFSRDRPYGYTFGSGTRLTVV.

The gene calls are TRBV30 and TRBJ1-5; 9 positions agree with TRBD1. The germline CDR1 and CDR2 sequences are GTSNPN and SVGIG (reference sequence). This CDR3 is built from 14 residues. Trimming cost V 8 bases and J 5 bases; bases outside gene matches: 10. CDR3 residues: CARARDRVHQPQHF. CDR3 DNA sequence: TGTGCCCGGGCCCGGGACAGGGTGCATCAGCCCCAGCATTTT.

V usage is TRBV19 and J usage is TRBJ2-1; 14 bases are a match to TRBD2. The germline V gene has CDR1 LNHDA and CDR2 SQIVND (reference sequence). J was trimmed by 2 bases and V by 4 bases; bases with no gene match: 7. The CDR3 is made up of 18 amino acids. The CDR3 nucleotides are TGTGCCAGTAGTACCAGACTAGCGGGGGGGATACCCTACAATGAGCAGTTCTTC. Amino acids: CASSTRLAGGIPYNEQFF.

The chain is built from TRBV25-1 and TRBJ2-1; D is undetermined. The germline CDR1 and CDR2 sequences are MGHDK and SYGVNS. This CDR3 is 15 amino acids long. V dropped 4 bases and J dropped 1 base, with 11 bases sitting between them. The CDR3 sequence is CASSGGGRSYNEQFF. The CDR3 coding sequence is TGTGCCAGCAGTGGTGGCGGTAGGTCCTACAATGAGCAGTTCTTC.

The J gene is TRBJ1-6, the V gene TRBV6-4, with a possible D match to TRBD1 (6 bases). Germline V gene data show CDR1 as MRHNA and CDR2 as SNTAGT. The CDR3 has 14 amino acids. V gave up 5 bases and J gave up 7 bases, with 12 bases separating them. The CDR3 DNA follows: TGTGCCAGCAGTTTGTACAGGGAGAATTCACCCCTCCACTTT. It specifies CASSLYRENSPLHF.

The chain joins TRBV7-9 to TRBJ2-2; D is perhaps TRBD2 (6 bases). Trimming removed 1 base from V and 6 bases from J, with 9 bases in between. The germline V gene encodes CDR1 SEHNR and CDR2 FQNEAQ (reference sequence). The CDR3 length is 14 residues. CDR3 in amino acids: CASSLGLAPGELFF. In nucleotides, the CDR3 is TGTGCCAGCAGCTTAGGGCTAGCGCCCGGGGAGCTGTTTTTT.